One TCR beta chain is described in this entry. What it binds is unknown. Other DNA sequences within the sample encode an identical CDR3. V shed 4 bases and J 2 bases; nucleotides not matched to a gene: 5. Germline V gene sequence: CDR1 SGHTA, CDR2 FQGNSA. The CDR3 covers 15 residues. Sequencing was performed with immunoSEQ multiplex PCR; in TCRdb, only in-frame clones are kept and a portion is missing. The data contain around 78,000 clones, roughly 80% of them singletons. The data were obtained in a study of T cell responses to AZD1222 COVID-19 vaccine. General observations from the study: Spike-specific TCRs gained breadth and depth after people received two AZD1222 doses. Females made up more of the donors, who were largely white British, and clonal diversity may have come out too low. At baseline, seropositivity was found in only six or seven AZD1222 recipients.

This sequence originates from an adult in good health. The chain recombines TRBV7-2 with TRBJ1-2, with 9 bases lining up with TRBD1. The sample was peripheral blood, taken on day 0 of AZD1222 vaccination. The CDR3 here is CASSSPGTGNYGYTF. Here the CDR3 DNA reads TGTGCCAGCAGCTCCCCCGGGACAGGGAACTATGGCTACACCTTC.